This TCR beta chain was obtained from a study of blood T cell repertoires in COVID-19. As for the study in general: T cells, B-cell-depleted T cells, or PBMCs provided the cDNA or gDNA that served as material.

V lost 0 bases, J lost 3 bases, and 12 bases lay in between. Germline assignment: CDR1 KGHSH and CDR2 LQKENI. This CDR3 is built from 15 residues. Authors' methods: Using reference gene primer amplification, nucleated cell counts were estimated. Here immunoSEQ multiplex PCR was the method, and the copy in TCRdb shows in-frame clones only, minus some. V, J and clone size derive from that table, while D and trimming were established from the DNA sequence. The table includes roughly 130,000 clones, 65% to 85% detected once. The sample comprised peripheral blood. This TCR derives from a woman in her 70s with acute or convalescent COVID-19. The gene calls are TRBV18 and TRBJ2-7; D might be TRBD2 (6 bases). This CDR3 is CASSPPARGSYEQYF. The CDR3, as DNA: TGTGCCAGCTCACCACCGGCGCGGGGCAGCTACGAGCAGTACTTC.